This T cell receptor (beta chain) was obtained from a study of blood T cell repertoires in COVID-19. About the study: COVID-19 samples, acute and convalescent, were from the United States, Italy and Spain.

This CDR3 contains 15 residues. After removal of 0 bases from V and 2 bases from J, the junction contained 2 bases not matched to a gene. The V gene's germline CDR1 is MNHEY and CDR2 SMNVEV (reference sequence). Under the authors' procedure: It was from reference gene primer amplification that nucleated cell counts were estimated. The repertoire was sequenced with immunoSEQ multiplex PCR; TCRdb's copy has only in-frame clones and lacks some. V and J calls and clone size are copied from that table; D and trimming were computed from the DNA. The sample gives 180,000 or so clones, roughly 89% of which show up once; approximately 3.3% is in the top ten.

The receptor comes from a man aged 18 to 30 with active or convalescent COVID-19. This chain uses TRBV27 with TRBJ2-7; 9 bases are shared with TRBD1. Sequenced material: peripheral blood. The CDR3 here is CASSLSGTGTYEQYF. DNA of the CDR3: TGTGCCAGCAGTTTATCAGGGACAGGGACCTACGAGCAGTACTTC.